The T cell receptor (beta chain) described here comes from a study of blood T cells in healthy people across ages. There were healthy Caucasian individuals from Russia, aged about 6 to 95, serving as donors. Sample-barcoded 5' priming and a J-beta primer mix drove a second PCR of about 6 to 11 cycles. With 12 random nucleotides, a template-switch adaptor tagged each individual cDNA molecule. TCRdb recomputed calls from the 5' RACE reads with MiXCR, one row per CDR3 protein. Of some 1.1 million distinct CDR3 sequences listed, 35% to 40% are singletons. V shed 0 bases and J shed 0 bases, with 8 bases lying between them. Germline V gene lookup returns CDR1 SGHRS and CDR2 YFSETQ. There are 15 residues in the CDR3.

The receptor's source is a man aged 18 to 35 in good health. The chain couples TRBV5-1 to TRBJ2-3; D remains unclear. Sequenced sample: blood. The CDR3 nucleotides read TGCGCCAGCAGCTTGGAGAGGAGTAGCACAGATACGCAGTATTTT. Protein sequence: CASSLERSSTDTQYF.